This T cell receptor beta chain is from a study of cytomegalovirus exposure and HLA in healthy donors. Looked up from germline, CDR1 is SGHDT and CDR2 is YYEEEE. Trimming removed 1 base at V and 8 bases at J, with 19 bases between. The CDR3 sequence is 16 residues long. Use of 60 Vbeta and 13 Jbeta primers characterized the PCR. Assay: immunoSEQ multiplex PCR; the TCRdb copy retains only in-frame clones and omits some. The sample consists of approximately 71,000 clones, more than 70% of them appearing once. In the case of this clone: Its antigen is still unknown.

Study-level findings and limits: In an earlier analysis, most TCR beta V segments were productive about 90% or about 30% of the time. CMV serostatus was the sole immune exposure data available.

The chain combines TRBV5-6 with TRBJ2-1; D gene ambiguous. This TCR came from a woman in her thirties or forties in good health and CMV-seropositive. Sequencing used PBMCs. Here the CDR3 DNA reads TGTGCCAGCAGCTTGACCTTACTCGGGTTGGTCGATGAGCAGTTCTTC. Residues: CASSLTLLGLVDEQFF.